This T cell receptor (beta chain) comes out of a study of T cell changes during pregnancy in multiple sclerosis. The V end lost 0 bases, the J end lost 6 bases, and 12 bases lay between the germline ends. CDR1 and CDR2 from the germline V gene are MNHEY and SVGAGI. The CDR3 has 15 residues. This table comes from immunoSEQ multiplex PCR, and its TCRdb copy is limited to in-frame clones, with some not included. Found here are about 45,000 clones, approximately 91% of them singletons; the top ten hold roughly 1.5%. Input material: PBMCs (not recorded whether the cells were cultured). The chain combines TRBV6-5 with TRBJ1-5; D unresolved. This clonotype was obtained from a female donor with multiple sclerosis, enrolled in a pregnancy study. The CDR3 reads CASSYSAGEGQPQHF. DNA for the CDR3: TGTGCCAGCAGTTACTCGGCGGGCGAGGGTCAGCCCCAGCATTTT.